This passage covers 9 T cell receptor beta chains from one sample sequenced in a study of T cell repertoires in cytomegalovirus infection. TCRdb re-analysed the reads in MiXCR, keeping a single row per CDR3 protein. The sample has roughly 500,000 distinct CDR3 sequences, about 11% seen once. The source material was PBMCs. These receptors came from a human donor in good health (CMV status not recorded). Some clones in this sample may be carry-over from other donors' samples.

This clonotype was recorded once. The rearrangement joins TRBV20-1 to TRBJ1-3, with D possibly matching TRBD1 (6 bases). The CDR3 is made up of 15 amino acids. Per germline, CDR1 DFQATT and CDR2 SNEGSKA (reference sequence). V dropped 5 bases and J dropped 3 bases, with 17 bases sitting between them. The CDR3 protein is CSARGGAAVGNTIYF. For the CDR3, the DNA is TGCAGTGCTCGAGGGGGGGCAGCGGTTGGAAACACCATATATTTT.

At least ten counts were recorded for this clonotype. The chain combines TRBV20-1 with TRBJ2-7; D uncertain. Germline-derived CDR1 and CDR2 are DFQATT and SNEGSKA (reference sequence). The CDR3 spans 15 residues. V lost 6 bases, J lost 5 bases, and 23 bases lay in between. The DNA of the CDR3 is TGCAGTGCCCGAGAAGACTCGAGACTGAGGAACGAGCAGTACTTC. This translates into CSAREDSRLRNEQYF.

This clonotype was detected ten times or more. Its ends do not fully match the called genes, so a read error is possible. J is TRBJ2-6 and V is TRBV6-1; possibly TRBD1 for D (5 bases). CDR1 is MNHNS and CDR2 is SASEGT in the germline V gene. This CDR3 has 13 residues. The CDR3, as DNA: TGTGCCGGCAGGGACTCTGGGGCCAACGTCCTGACTTTC. Translated, it gives CAGRDSGANVLTF.

The chain links TRBV5-1 to TRBJ1-1, with D maybe TRBD1 (5 bases). From germline, CDR1 is SGHRS and CDR2 YFSETQ. Between the trimmed V and J ends, which lost 0 bases and 5 bases, there was a span of 11 bases. CDR3 length: 14 residues. CDR3 bases: TGCGCCAGCAGCTTGGAAGGGAGGGGAACTGAAGCTTTCTTT. Amino acids: CASSLEGRGTEAFF.

This clonotype was observed many times. V is TRBV7-3 and J is TRBJ2-1, with 8 positions matching TRBD2. The trim removed 7 bases at V and 6 bases at J, leaving 5 bases unmatched. There are 13 residues in the CDR3. CDR1 and CDR2 (germline): SGHTA, FQGTGA. The CDR3 coding sequence is TGTGCCAGCAAGTTCGCGGGGGGCAATGAGCAGTTCTTC. This gives the protein CASKFAGGNEQFF.

At least ten counts were recorded for this clonotype. The genes are TRBV2 and TRBJ2-5; possibly TRBD2 for D (5 bases). CDR1 and CDR2 from the germline V gene are SNHLY and FYNNEI. The CDR3 is made up of 13 amino acids. Trimming stripped 7 bases from V and 5 bases from J, with 14 bases between. The CDR3 spells CASIQTRGETQYF. The CDR3 region has the DNA TGTGCCAGCATCCAGACACGAGGGGAGACCCAGTACTTC.

J is TRBJ2-7 and V is TRBV6-1; D gene unclear. The CDR3 consists of 15 residues. V lost 6 bases and J 2 bases, leaving 17 bases between the germline ends. Germline-derived CDR1 and CDR2 are MNHNS and SASEGT. The CDR3 reads CASSLYIAATYEQYF. CDR3 in DNA: TGTGCCAGCAGCCTCTATATTGCAGCCACCTACGAGCAGTACTTC.

The V and J genes are TRBV15 and TRBJ2-1, with TRBD1 matching 8 bases. V gave up 5 bases and J gave up 9 bases; unmatched junction bases: 9. The CDR3 length is 14 residues. CDR1 LNHNV and CDR2 YYDKDF come from the germline V gene (reference sequence). DNA of the CDR3: TGTGCCACCAGCTGGGGGGACAGGAACGGTGAGCAGTTCTTC. Translated, it gives CATSWGDRNGEQFF.

This clonotype was observed at least ten times. The chain couples TRBV2 to TRBJ1-1, with D possibly matching TRBD1 (5 bases). The CDR3 covers 17 residues. Germline V gene lookup returns CDR1 SNHLY and CDR2 FYNNEI. CDR3 loop: CARAGMTDTTMNTEAFF. As DNA, the CDR3 is TGTGCGAGGGCCGGGATGACAGACACTACTATGAACACTGAAGCTTTCTTT.